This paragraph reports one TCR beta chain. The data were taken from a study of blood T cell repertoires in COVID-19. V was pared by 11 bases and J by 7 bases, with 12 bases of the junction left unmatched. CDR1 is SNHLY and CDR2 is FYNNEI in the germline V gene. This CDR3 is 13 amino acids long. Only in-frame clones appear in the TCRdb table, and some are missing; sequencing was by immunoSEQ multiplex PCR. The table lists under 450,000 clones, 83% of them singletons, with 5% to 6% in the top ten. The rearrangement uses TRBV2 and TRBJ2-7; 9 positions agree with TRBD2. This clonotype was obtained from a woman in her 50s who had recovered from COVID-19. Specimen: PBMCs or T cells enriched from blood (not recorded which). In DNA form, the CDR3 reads TGTGCCTGGAGGCGTAGCGGGAGTGAGGAGCAGTACTTC. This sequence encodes CAWRRSGSEEQYF.